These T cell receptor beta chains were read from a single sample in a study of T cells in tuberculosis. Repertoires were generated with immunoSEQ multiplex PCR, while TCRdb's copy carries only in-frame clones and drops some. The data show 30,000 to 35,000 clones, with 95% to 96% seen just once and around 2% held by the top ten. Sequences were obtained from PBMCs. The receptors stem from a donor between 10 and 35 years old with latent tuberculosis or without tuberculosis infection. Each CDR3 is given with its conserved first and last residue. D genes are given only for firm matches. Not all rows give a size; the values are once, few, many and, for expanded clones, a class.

CASRVSGNQETQYF	TGTGCCAGCAGAGTTAGCGGTAACCAAGAGACCCAGTACTTC	.	.	TRBV2	TRBJ2-5
CASSITGRTEAFF	TGTGCCAGCAGTATTACAGGGCGCACTGAAGCTTTCTTT	.	.	TRBV28	TRBJ1-1
CASSLGGSRQPQHF	TGTGCCAGCAGCTTAGGAGGGTCTAGGCAGCCCCAGCATTTT	.	.	TRBV7-8	TRBJ1-5
CASSFGSPGKGNYGYTF	TGTGCCAGCAGTTTCGGGTCCCCAGGGAAGGGTAACTATGGCTACACCTTC	.	.	TRBV28	TRBJ1-2
CASSYETGDTGELFF	TGTGCCAGCAGTTACGAGACAGGGGACACCGGGGAGCTGTTTTTT	.	TRBD1	TRBV6-5	TRBJ2-2
CAWRPGNFNTEAFF	TGTGCCTGGAGACCAGGGAATTTCAACACTGAAGCTTTCTTT	.	.	TRBV30	TRBJ1-1
CASSIRSLNQPQHF	TGTGCCAGTAGTATCAGGTCACTTAATCAGCCCCAGCATTTT	.	.	TRBV19	TRBJ1-5
CASSLVQGGANVLTF	TGCGCCAGCAGCTTGGTACAGGGTGGGGCCAACGTCCTGACTTTC	.	.	TRBV5-1	TRBJ2-6
CASSPPFTDTQYF	TGTGCCAGCAGCCCCCCCTTTACAGATACGCAGTATTTT	.	.	TRBV2	TRBJ2-3
CASSVRAGGPSYEQYF	TGTGCCAGCAGCGTAAGAGCGGGGGGGCCGTCCTACGAGCAGTACTTC	.	TRBD2	TRBV9	TRBJ2-7
CASSLLGDNEQFF	TGTGCCAGTAGTCTCCTCGGGGACAATGAGCAGTTCTTC	.	.	TRBV19	TRBJ2-1
CASSLFPGVGTDTQYF	TGTGCCAGCAGCCTCTTTCCGGGAGTGGGCACAGATACGCAGTATTTT	once	.	TRBV11-1	TRBJ2-3
CASSVRASGSGNEQFF	TGTGCCAGCAGCGTACGCGCTAGCGGGAGTGGCAATGAGCAGTTCTTC	.	TRBD2	TRBV9	TRBJ2-1
CASSSHYRGRVYNEQFF	TGTGCCAGCAGTTCTCACTACAGGGGGCGAGTTTACAATGAGCAGTTCTTC	.	TRBD1	TRBV27	TRBJ2-1
CASSYLTGKVPYTF	TGTGCCAGCAGTTACCTCACGGGAAAAGTACCCTACACCTTC	.	.	TRBV6-6	TRBJ1-2
CASSQDIVETQYF	TGTGCCAGCAGCCAAGATATCGTGGAGACCCAGTACTTC	.	.	TRBV4-2	TRBJ2-5
CASSGTGRGTEAFF	TGCGCCAGCAGCGGAACAGGGAGGGGCACTGAAGCTTTCTTT	.	.	TRBV4-1	TRBJ1-1
CSGLDRGSGNTIYF	TGCAGCGGATTGGACAGGGGGAGTGGAAACACCATATATTTT	.	TRBD1	TRBV29-1	TRBJ1-3